The rows below give T cell receptor beta chains drawn from one sample of a study of cytomegalovirus exposure and HLA in healthy donors. The repertoire was sequenced with immunoSEQ multiplex PCR; TCRdb's copy has only in-frame clones and lacks some. The table has under 400,000 clones, 70% to 90% seen once. Sequencing used PBMCs. The receptors originated from a man aged 25 to 40 in good health and CMV-seronegative. The CDR3 runs from the conserved cysteine through the conserved F or W. A D gene is named only where the DNA matches it firmly. Clone sizes are given selectively: once, few, many, or a class where the clone is expanded.

cdr3_length: 17
d_call: .
clone_size: .
v_call: TRBV11-2
j_call: TRBJ2-5
cdr3_aa: CASSLPADTHPRETQYF
cdr3_nt: TGTGCCAGCAGCTTACCCGCGGACACCCATCCAAGAGAGACCCAGTACTTC

cdr3_length: 15
d_call: .
clone_size: .
v_call: TRBV25-1
j_call: TRBJ1-2
cdr3_aa: CASSGAQGGDYGYTF
cdr3_nt: TGTGCCAGCAGTGGCGCACAAGGGGGGGACTATGGCTACACCTTC

cdr3_length: 15
d_call: .
clone_size: .
v_call: TRBV6-5
j_call: TRBJ1-1
cdr3_aa: CASSTGGGFHTEAFF
cdr3_nt: TGTGCCAGCAGTACGGGTGGGGGGTTCCACACTGAAGCTTTCTTT

cdr3_length: 12
d_call: .
clone_size: .
v_call: TRBV6-5
j_call: TRBJ2-2
cdr3_aa: CASSWGGGELFF
cdr3_nt: TGTGCCAGCAGTTGGGGAGGCGGGGAGCTGTTTTTT

cdr3_length: 15
d_call: .
clone_size: .
v_call: TRBV27
j_call: TRBJ2-7
cdr3_aa: CASSSPGSAAYEQYF
cdr3_nt: TGTGCCAGCAGTTCTCCGGGATCAGCAGCCTACGAGCAGTACTTC

cdr3_length: 15
d_call: TRBD1
clone_size: .
v_call: TRBV6-1
j_call: TRBJ2-7
cdr3_aa: CASAQGTGPSYEQYF
cdr3_nt: TGTGCCAGCGCGCAGGGGACAGGTCCTTCCTACGAGCAGTACTTC

cdr3_length: 16
d_call: TRBD1
clone_size: .
v_call: TRBV6-5
j_call: TRBJ1-2
cdr3_aa: CASSSPPGQGSYGYTF
cdr3_nt: TGTGCCAGCAGTTCACCTCCGGGACAGGGGTCCTATGGCTACACCTTC

cdr3_length: 13
d_call: TRBD2
clone_size: .
v_call: TRBV29-1
j_call: TRBJ2-1
cdr3_aa: CSVGLAGGWEQFF
cdr3_nt: TGCAGCGTTGGACTAGCGGGGGGCTGGGAGCAGTTCTTC

cdr3_length: 15
d_call: .
clone_size: .
v_call: TRBV9
j_call: TRBJ2-3
cdr3_aa: CASSVLGRDTDTQYF
cdr3_nt: TGTGCCAGCAGCGTACTTGGCAGGGACACAGATACGCAGTATTTT

cdr3_length: 15
d_call: TRBD1
clone_size: .
v_call: TRBV11-2
j_call: TRBJ1-2
cdr3_aa: CASSSTGGANYGYTF
cdr3_nt: TGTGCCAGCAGCTCTACAGGGGGCGCTAACTATGGCTACACCTTC

cdr3_length: 12
d_call: .
clone_size: few
v_call: TRBV30
j_call: TRBJ2-7
cdr3_aa: CAWSVRYYEQYF
cdr3_nt: TGTGCCTGGAGTGTCAGGTACTACGAGCAGTACTTC